The 20 T cell receptor beta chains in this list originate from one sample, sequenced in a study of shared clonotypes between healthy human individuals. Generated by immunoSEQ multiplex PCR, the TCRdb table keeps only in-frame clones and is missing some. The table includes 2,100,000 or so clones, nearly 97% detected once. The sample was naive CD4+ T cells sorted from blood. Subset specified: CD45RA+ positively selected. The receptor source for this set is a young man in good health.

This chain links TRBV5-8 with TRBJ2-7, with a weak D call TRBD2 (5 bases). Germline assignment: CDR1 SGHTS and CDR2 YDEGEE. Trimming shortened V by 3 bases and J by 7 bases, and 11 bases separated the two germline ends. This CDR3 comprises 12 residues. The CDR3 spells CASSSGPGEQYF. CDR3 nucleotides: TGTGCCAGCAGCTCCGGACCGGGGGAGCAGTACTTC.

This clone was seen just once. Other DNA sequences from this sample encode an identical CDR3 as well. The chain has TRBV6-1 and TRBJ1-2, with TRBD1 identical over 7 bases. V was clipped by 6 bases and J by 2 bases; unmatched bases: 3. CDR3 length equals 13 residues. Germline CDR1 reads MNHNS; CDR2 reads SASEGT. DNA of the CDR3: TGTGCCAGCAGCGGGGACAGAAACTATGGCTACACCTTC. This encodes CASSGDRNYGYTF.

J is TRBJ2-1 and V is TRBV6-5; D is ambiguous. Germline CDR1 and CDR2: MNHEY and SVGAGI. The CDR3 runs to 15 residues. V lost 2 bases to trimming and J lost 0 bases, with 8 bases between them. CDR3 protein: CASSYQATSYNEQFF. DNA for the CDR3: TGTGCCAGCAGTTACCAGGCGACCTCCTACAATGAGCAGTTCTTC.

Points on this clone: Other nucleotide sequences from this sample produce the same CDR3. V gene TRBV7-2 combines with J gene TRBJ2-5; 8 nucleotides match TRBD2. The germline CDR1 and CDR2 sequences are SGHTA and FQGNSA. Trimming removed 3 bases from V and 0 bases from J; junction bases left unmatched: 0. There are 14 residues in the CDR3. The CDR3 DNA reads as TGTGCCAGCAGCTTTAGCGGGAACCAAGAGACCCAGTACTTC. Translation gives CASSFSGNQETQYF.

The J gene is TRBJ2-4, the V gene TRBV28; a possible D gene is TRBD1 (5 bases). Germline V gene sequence: CDR1 MDHEN, CDR2 SYDVKM. The length of the CDR3 is 13 residues. Between the trimmed V and J ends, which lost 3 bases and 4 bases, there was a span of 7 bases. CDR3 loop: CASSLTEKNIQYF. The CDR3 DNA reads as TGTGCCAGCAGTTTGACAGAAAAAAACATTCAGTACTTC.

This chain uses TRBV4-1 with TRBJ1-6; D remains unclear. V was pared by 0 bases and J by 6 bases, with 12 bases between. Germline loops: CDR1 MGHRA, CDR2 YSYEKL. CDR3 size: 16 residues. CDR3 residues: CASSQETGRPNSPLHF. As DNA, the CDR3 is TGCGCCAGCAGCCAAGAAACCGGAAGACCTAATTCACCCCTCCACTTT.

The chain has TRBV5-4 and TRBJ2-7; a possible D gene is TRBD1 (5 bases). The CDR3 totals 15 residues. The germline V gene encodes CDR1 SGHNT and CDR2 YYREEE (reference sequence). V gave up 1 base and J gave up 4 bases, with 15 bases separating them. CDR3 protein: CASSLLVGAEYEQYF. The CDR3 coding sequence is TGTGCCAGCAGCTTGTTGGTAGGGGCCGAGTACGAGCAGTACTTC.

V usage is TRBV28 and J usage is TRBJ2-1, with D unclear. V was trimmed by 5 bases and J by 4 bases, leaving 12 bases between them. The CDR3 is 14 residues long. Looked up from germline, CDR1 is MDHEN and CDR2 is SYDVKM. This CDR3 reads CASSSPAAYNEQFF. Here the CDR3 DNA reads TGTGCCAGCAGTAGCCCCGCGGCATACAATGAGCAGTTCTTC.

The chain is built from TRBV19 and TRBJ2-3, with 10 positions matching TRBD2. J gave up 7 bases and V 4 bases, and 8 bases lay outside the gene matches. CDR1 and CDR2 (germline): LNHDA, SQIVND (reference sequence). The length of the CDR3 is 15 residues. This CDR3 is CASSTSGGLRNTQYF. CDR3 bases: TGTGCCAGTAGTACTAGCGGGGGTCTCAGAAATACGCAGTATTTT.

In the case of this clone: The sample carries other DNA sequences with the same CDR3. The J gene is TRBJ1-2, the V gene TRBV5-1; 8 bases fit TRBD1. Germline CDR1 and CDR2: SGHRS and YFSETQ. V shed 4 bases and J 5 bases; nucleotides not matched to a gene: 4. The CDR3 runs to 13 residues. The CDR3 DNA is TGCGCCAGCAGCCAGACAGGGGATTATGGCTACACCTTC. It is translated as CASSQTGDYGYTF.

The chain employs TRBV25-1 and TRBJ1-1, with D uncertain. This CDR3 comprises 15 residues. The V gene's germline CDR1 is MGHDK and CDR2 SYGVNS. Trimming took 7 bases from V and 5 from J, leaving 20 bases between them. This chain's CDR3 is CASTPPSRGWTEAFF. In DNA form, the CDR3 reads TGTGCCAGCACCCCTCCCTCTCGAGGTTGGACTGAAGCTTTCTTT.

Points on this clone: Within the sample, other DNA sequences also encode this same CDR3. This chain uses TRBV30 with TRBJ2-5; D remains unclear. The CDR3 consists of 11 residues. Trimming stripped 5 bases from V and 2 bases from J, with 6 bases between. The germline CDR1 and CDR2 sequences are GTSNPN and SVGIG (reference sequence). CDR3 sequence reads: CAWGRQETQYF. The CDR3 DNA sequence: TGTGCCTGGGGTCGTCAAGAGACCCAGTACTTC.

The rearrangement joins TRBV30 to TRBJ2-2; tentative D call: TRBD2 (6 bases). Germline CDR1 reads GTSNPN; CDR2 reads SVGIG (reference sequence). The CDR3 spans 13 residues. The V and J ends lost 1 base and 6 bases respectively, with 9 bases between them. The CDR3 nucleotides are TGTGCCTGGAGTGACCCGGGGGCCGGGGAGCTGTTTTTT. It translates to CAWSDPGAGELFF.

This chain connects TRBV10-1 to TRBJ2-3, with D possibly matching TRBD2 (6 bases). The germline gives CDR1 WNHNN, CDR2 SYGVQD (reference sequence). The CDR3 covers 15 residues. Deletions cut 3 bases from V and 1 base from J, with 11 bases between. The CDR3 DNA reads TGCGCCAGCAGTGATGGAGGGGCGGGCACAGATACGCAGTATTTT. Protein product: CASSDGGAGTDTQYF.

The chain employs TRBV7-2 and TRBJ1-4; D is possibly TRBD1 (5 bases). CDR1 and CDR2 from the germline V gene are SGHTA and FQGNSA. The CDR3 length is 14 residues. V was trimmed by 3 bases and J by 3 bases, leaving 8 bases between them. CDR3 residues: CASSFGGANEKLFF. The DNA for the CDR3 is TGTGCCAGCAGCTTTGGGGGGGCTAATGAAAAACTGTTTTTT.

The chain combines TRBV30 with TRBJ2-7; no clear D gene. The V and J ends lost 2 bases and 3 bases respectively, with 8 bases between them. Per germline, CDR1 GTSNPN and CDR2 SVGIG (reference sequence). The CDR3 contains 12 residues. CDR3 in amino acids: CAWSRTDYEQYF. CDR3 nucleotide sequence: TGTGCCTGGAGTCGGACCGACTACGAGCAGTACTTC.

The rearrangement links TRBV6-6 to TRBJ2-4; D is uncertain. V lost 7 bases and J 0 bases, leaving 7 bases between the germline ends. The CDR3 is made up of 13 amino acids. The V gene's germline CDR1 is MNHNY and CDR2 SVGAGI (reference sequence). CDR3 protein: CASTFVAKNIQYF. The CDR3 DNA sequence: TGTGCCAGCACGTTCGTAGCCAAAAACATTCAGTACTTC.

The CDR3 coding sequence is TGTGCCAGCAGGAGGACAGGGGGCTTCTATAATTCACCCCTCCACTTT. It codes for CASRRTGGFYNSPLHF. The V gene is TRBV28, the J gene TRBJ1-6, with 11 bases that match TRBD1. The germline V gene encodes CDR1 MDHEN and CDR2 SYDVKM. The V gene end was trimmed by 6 bases and the J gene end by 3 bases; junction bases not matched to a gene: 4. The CDR3 extends over 16 amino acids.

As regards this clone: Other DNA sequences from this sample encode an identical CDR3 as well. J is TRBJ2-5 and V is TRBV5-1, with a weak D call TRBD2 (6 bases). V was shortened by 2 bases and J by 2 bases, with 10 bases between the two germline ends. The CDR3 contains 14 residues. CDR1 SGHRS and CDR2 YFSETQ come from the germline V gene. The CDR3 DNA reads TGCGCCAGCAGCTTCGCGGGGACTCAAGAGACCCAGTACTTC. Translation gives CASSFAGTQETQYF.

V gene TRBV7-9 combines with J gene TRBJ1-4; 8 nucleotides match TRBD1. This CDR3 is built from 14 residues. Germline CDR1 reads SEHNR; CDR2 reads FQNEAQ (reference sequence). The J segment lost 6 bases and the V segment lost 4 bases, leaving 4 bases of the junction unmatched. CDR3 protein: CASSSGGKDEKLFF. CDR3 sequence (DNA): TGTGCCAGCAGCTCAGGGGGCAAAGATGAAAAACTGTTTTTT. The complete variable domain, with remaining parts taken from reference TRBV7-9 and TRBJ1-4, reads DTGVSQNPRHKITKRGQNVTFRCDPISEHNRLYWYRQTLGQGPEFLTYFQNEAQLEKSRLLSDRFSAERPKGSFSTLEIQRTEQGDSAMYLCASSSGGKDEKLFFGSGTQLSVL.